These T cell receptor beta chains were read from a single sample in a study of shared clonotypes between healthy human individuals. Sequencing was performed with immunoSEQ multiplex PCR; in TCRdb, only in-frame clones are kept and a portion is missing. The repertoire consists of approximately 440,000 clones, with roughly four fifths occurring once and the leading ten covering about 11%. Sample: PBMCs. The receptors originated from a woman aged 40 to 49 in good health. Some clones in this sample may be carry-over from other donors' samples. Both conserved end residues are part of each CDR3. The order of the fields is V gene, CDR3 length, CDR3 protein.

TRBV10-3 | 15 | CATSGPQSTGYEQYF
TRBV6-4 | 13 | CASSLSALDTQYF
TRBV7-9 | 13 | CALQGGEYYGYTF
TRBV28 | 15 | CASSTGTGGAPQQYF
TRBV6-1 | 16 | CASSEAPTVFNLEQFF
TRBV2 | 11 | CASREGWEAFF
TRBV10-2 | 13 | CASSRTGGYEQYF
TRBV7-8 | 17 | CASSPGVALISTYEQYF
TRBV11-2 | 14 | CASSDGTLYNEQFF
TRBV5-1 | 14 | CASSSTSGPYEQYF
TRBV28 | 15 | CASSVQSFGTGELFF
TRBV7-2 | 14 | CASSLGQGRNEQYF
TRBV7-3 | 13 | CASSLEDRYEQYF
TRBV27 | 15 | CASNLGGEVVNEQFF
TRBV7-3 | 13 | CASSLMGENGYTF
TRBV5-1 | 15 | CASHPGGREPDEQYF
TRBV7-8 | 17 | CASSLGGGAGAYNEQFF
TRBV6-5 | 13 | CASSFDPVGGYTF
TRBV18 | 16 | CASSPPIGAQSGTQYF
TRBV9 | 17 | CASSVYSGRANTGELFF
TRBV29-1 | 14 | CSVQGAAAYNEQFF
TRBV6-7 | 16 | CASSYLRTSKADTQYF
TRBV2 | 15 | CASSEGGRTTGELFF
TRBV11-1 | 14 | CASSLGLNTDTQYF
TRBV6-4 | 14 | CASSDSGATGELFF
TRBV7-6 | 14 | CASNGGEYQETQYF
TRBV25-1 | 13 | CASSDSWQETQYF
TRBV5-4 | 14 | CASSHDRIQETQYF
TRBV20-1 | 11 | CSASDRLGYTF
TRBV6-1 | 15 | CASSDRGAGTGELFF
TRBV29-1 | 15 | CSVEFPRRGDYEQYF
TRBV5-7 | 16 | CASRGFGPIADNEQFF
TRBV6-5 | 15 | CASRWTSGRTDTQYF
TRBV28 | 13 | CASSLSQIYGYTF
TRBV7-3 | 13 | CASSLTSVGEQYF
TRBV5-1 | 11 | CASSLEAEQFF
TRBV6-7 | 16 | CASSYPTSGGYNEQFF
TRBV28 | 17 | CASSFVSAGRSRYEQYF
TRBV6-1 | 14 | CASSGTGVSYEQYF
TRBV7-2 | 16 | CASSREGGVKTYEQYF
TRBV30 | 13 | CAWIGEITDTQYF